This entry lists 4 T cell receptor beta chains sequenced from one sample in a study of blood T cells in healthy people across ages. Next came a second PCR, run for about 7 to 12 cycles, which used a sample-barcoded 5' primer along with a J-beta primer mix. In TCRdb, the 5' RACE reads were re-called with MiXCR into one record per CDR3 protein. The sample yields about 780,000 distinct CDR3 sequences, 35% to 50% seen once. Material for sequencing was blood. The receptors were sampled from a man older than 75 in good health.

The chain couples TRBV12-3 or TRBV12-4 to TRBJ1-2; D is ambiguous. This CDR3 has 12 amino acids. With 4 bases removed from V and 4 bases from J, the gap between germline ends came to 7 bases. CDR3 sequence reads: CASSSQIYGYTF. The CDR3 DNA is TGTGCCAGCAGTTCCCAGATCTATGGCTACACCTTC.

The CDR3 DNA follows: TGTGCCATCAGTCCCAAGGGGGACAGGGATACAGATACGCAGTATTTT. Residues: CAISPKGDRDTDTQYF. J is TRBJ2-3 and V is TRBV10-3, with TRBD1 matching over 9 bases. J was trimmed by 3 bases and V by 5 bases; bases with no gene match: 9. Germline V CDR1 and CDR2: ENHRY, SYGVKD. This CDR3 spans 16 amino acids.

The V call is TRBV9, the J call TRBJ2-1, with a weak D call TRBD2 (5 bases). Near its end, the DNA agrees better with TRBJ2-7, so the J call may be wrong. This CDR3 contains 12 residues. Per the germline V gene, CDR1 is SGDLS and CDR2 is YYNGEE. This chain's CDR3 is CASSVVEGEQYF. CDR3 in DNA: TGTGCCAGCAGCGTAGTTGAGGGTGAGCAGTACTTC.

J is TRBJ1-2 and V is TRBV4-1, with unresolved D. The germline gives CDR1 MGHRA, CDR2 YSYEKL. V gave up 3 bases and J gave up 4 bases, with 15 bases separating them. The CDR3 is 15 amino acids. The CDR3 DNA reads as TGCGCCAGCAGCCAGGCCAGTGGGTGGGTCTATGGCTACACCTTC. Its translation: CASSQASGWVYGYTF.